Sequencing of this T cell receptor beta chain was carried out in a study of tissue T cells after allogeneic stem cell transplantation. Germline V gene data show CDR1 as SEHNR and CDR2 as FQNEAQ (reference sequence). V lost 4 bases and J 2 bases, leaving 14 bases between the germline ends. This CDR3 is 15 amino acids long. Broader study findings: Sampling depth was limited, and the cohort was small and clinically varied. Motif-based clustering found tissue-specific repertoire signatures shared across patients, though few clones were shared.

Details on this clone: Its antigen remains unknown.

This table comes from immunoSEQ multiplex PCR, and its TCRdb copy is limited to in-frame clones, with some not included. The sample holds some 10,000 clones; just over 65% are singletons and the top ten take about 26%. Sample: tissue from the stomach, taken at autopsy. The rearrangement uses TRBV7-9 and TRBJ1-1, with no clear D. The TCR originated in an older male donor with lung cancer. CDR3 nucleotides: TGTGCCAGCAGCTCCCTCGAGCTAGCCAACACTGAAGCTTTCTTT. Translation: CASSSLELANTEAFF.